One TCR beta chain is described in this entry. Its target is not known. The sample belongs to a study of CD8+ T cells in alopecia areata. CDR1 and CDR2 (germline): ENHRY, SYGVKD. The CDR3 consists of 12 residues. V was shortened by 3 bases and J by 5 bases, with 8 bases between the two germline ends. Extracted RNA was reverse transcribed, and the resulting cDNA served as sequencing template. Profiling relied on immunoSEQ multiplex PCR, and the TCRdb table lists in-frame clones only, not all of them. In the table there are about 160,000 clones, roughly two thirds of which are singletons. Findings of the study overall: Resident alphabeta T-cell populations of normal skin are likewise subject to sequencing in scalp samples.

Specified treatment: oral pan-JAK inhibitor, 5-10 mg twice daily. This receptor was taken from a human donor with alopecia areata. This rearrangement joins TRBV10-3 to TRBJ2-7; TRBD2 is a possible D gene (5 bases). Sequenced here: CD4+ T cells sorted from blood, sampled at week 4, from a patient treated with tofacitinib. CDR3 sequence (DNA): TGTGCCATCAGTGATTCCGGGGACGAGCAGTACTTC. Translated, it gives CAISDSGDEQYF.